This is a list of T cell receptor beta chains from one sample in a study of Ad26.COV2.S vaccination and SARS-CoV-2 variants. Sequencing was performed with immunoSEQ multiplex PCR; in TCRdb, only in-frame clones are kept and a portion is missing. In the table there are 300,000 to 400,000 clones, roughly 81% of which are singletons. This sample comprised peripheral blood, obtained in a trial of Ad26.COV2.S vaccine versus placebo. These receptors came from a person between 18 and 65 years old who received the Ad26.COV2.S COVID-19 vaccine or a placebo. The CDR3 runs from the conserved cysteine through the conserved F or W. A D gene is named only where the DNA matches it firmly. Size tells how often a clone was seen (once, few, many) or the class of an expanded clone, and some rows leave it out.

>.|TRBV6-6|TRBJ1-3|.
TGTGCCAGCAGTCGAAAGACAGGCTCCTCTGGAAACACCATATATTTT
CASSRKTGSSGNTIYF
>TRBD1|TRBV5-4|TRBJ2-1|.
TGTGCCAGCAGCTCCGGACAGGGTGAATACAATGAGCAGTTCTTC
CASSSGQGEYNEQFF
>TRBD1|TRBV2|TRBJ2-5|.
TGTGCCAGCAGCTACTTCCCGGGACAGGGGTTAGAGACCCAGTACTTC
CASSYFPGQGLETQYF
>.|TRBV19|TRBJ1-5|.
TGTGCCAGTAAAGATGAGCGCCTAAATCAGCCCCAGCATTTT
CASKDERLNQPQHF
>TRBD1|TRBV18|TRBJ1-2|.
TGTGCCAGCTCCCATGGGACAGGGGAAGGGCGAGGCTACACCTTC
CASSHGTGEGRGYTF
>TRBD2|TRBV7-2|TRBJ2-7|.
TGTGCCAGCAGCTCGAGAATGACTAGCAACGAGCAGTACTTC
CASSSRMTSNEQYF
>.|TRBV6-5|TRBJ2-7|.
TGTGCCAGCAACCTGAAGGTTTTTAGCTCCTACGAGCAGTACTTC
CASNLKVFSSYEQYF
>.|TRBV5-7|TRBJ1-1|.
TGTGCCAGCAGCCGACCCCCTAAGAACACTGAAGCTTTCTTT
CASSRPPKNTEAFF
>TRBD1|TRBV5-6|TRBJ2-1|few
TGTGCCAGCAGCTCGAGACAGGGGGACAATGAGCAGTTCTTC
CASSSRQGDNEQFF
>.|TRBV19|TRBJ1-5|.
TGTGCCAGTAGTCTCCTAACAGGGATGCAGCCCCAGCATTTT
CASSLLTGMQPQHF
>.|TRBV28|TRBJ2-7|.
TGTGCCAGCAGATTGAACAGGGACCCCTACGAGCAGTACTTC
CASRLNRDPYEQYF
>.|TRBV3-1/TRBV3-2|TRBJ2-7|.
TGTGCCAGCAGCCAAGGGGCCCCGGGGGCCCCCGGAGCCTACGAGCAGTACTTC
CASSQGAPGAPGAYEQYF
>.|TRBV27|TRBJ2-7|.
TGTGCCAGCAGTTTACAGCCAGATTCTTACGAGCAGTACTTC
CASSLQPDSYEQYF
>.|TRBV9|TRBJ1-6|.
TGTGCCAGCAGCGTAGCTCAGCAGGGTTACGATTCACCCCTCCACTTT
CASSVAQQGYDSPLHF
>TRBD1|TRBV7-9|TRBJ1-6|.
TGTGCCAGCAGCTTAGGGACAGGGGTAAATTCACCCCTCCACTTT
CASSLGTGVNSPLHF
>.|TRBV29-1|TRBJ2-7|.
TGCAGCGTTGAAGACCGGGACTTGCGCTACGAGCAGTACTTC
CSVEDRDLRYEQYF
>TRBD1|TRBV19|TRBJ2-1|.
TGTGCCAGTAGAAAGGACAGGAGCTCCTACAATGAGCAGTTCTTC
CASRKDRSSYNEQFF
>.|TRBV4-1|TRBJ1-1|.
TGCGCCAGCAGCCGCGGTACAGGGACCGTCGCTGAAGCTTTCTTT
CASSRGTGTVAEAFF
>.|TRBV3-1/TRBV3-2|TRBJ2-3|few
TGTGCCAGCAGCCCCCGTTCAGATACGCAGTATTTT
CASSPRSDTQYF
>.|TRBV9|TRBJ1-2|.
TGTGCCAGCAGCGTAGACCCAGGGAACTATGGCTACACCTTC
CASSVDPGNYGYTF
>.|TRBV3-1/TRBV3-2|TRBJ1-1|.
TGTGCCAGCAGCCCGGGCCCCAACACTGAAGCTTTCTTT
CASSPGPNTEAFF
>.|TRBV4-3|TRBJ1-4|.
TGCGCCAGCAGCCAGGAAAATAGGGGGGCAGGGGTGTTTGAAAAACTGTTTTTT
CASSQENRGAGVFEKLFF
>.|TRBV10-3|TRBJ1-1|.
TGTGCCATCAGTGAGCATGCGGGGGGGAGTAACACTGAAGCTTTCTTT
CAISEHAGGSNTEAFF
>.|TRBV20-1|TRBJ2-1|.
TGCAGTGCTACTGGCACCAATGAGCAGTTCTTC
CSATGTNEQFF
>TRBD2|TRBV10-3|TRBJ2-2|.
TGTGCCAGCGCCCCGGGAGGGGTGAACACCGGGGAGCTGTTTTTT
CASAPGGVNTGELFF
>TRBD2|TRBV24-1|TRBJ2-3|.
TGTGCCACCAGTGATCAAGCGGGAGCCTATACAGATACGCAGTATTTT
CATSDQAGAYTDTQYF
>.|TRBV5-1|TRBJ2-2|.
TGCGCCAGCAGCTTGGTGGAGGGCACCGGGGAGCTGTTTTTT
CASSLVEGTGELFF
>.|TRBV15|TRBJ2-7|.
TGTGCCACCAGCAGAGGATGGGGGCCAGGATACGAGCAGTACTTC
CATSRGWGPGYEQYF
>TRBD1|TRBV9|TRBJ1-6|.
TGTGCCAGCAGCCCCCGGACAGGACTGAATTCACCCCTCCACTTT
CASSPRTGLNSPLHF
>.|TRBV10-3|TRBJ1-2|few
TGTGCCACTTCCGGGACACAACCTAACTATGGCTACACCTTC
CATSGTQPNYGYTF
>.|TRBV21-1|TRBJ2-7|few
TGTGCCAGCAGCATCCACTACAGGGGGCCATACGAGCAGTACTTC
CASSIHYRGPYEQYF
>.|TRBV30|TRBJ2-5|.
TGTGCCTGGAGCCGAGGGCAGCAAGAGACCCAGTACTTC
CAWSRGQQETQYF
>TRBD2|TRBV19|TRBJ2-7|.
TGTGCCAGTAGCACCAGCCTAGGACTAGCGGGAGTGGGCGAGCAGTACTTC
CASSTSLGLAGVGEQYF
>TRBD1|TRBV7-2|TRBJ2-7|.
TGTGCCAGCAGCTTATACAGGGGCCCCTACGAGCAGTACTTC
CASSLYRGPYEQYF
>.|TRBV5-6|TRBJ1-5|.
TGTGCCAGCAGCTCGGCCAAAAGGAGCAATCAGCCCCAGCATTTT
CASSSAKRSNQPQHF
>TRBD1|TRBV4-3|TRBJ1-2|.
TGCGCCAGCAGCCGCACAGGGGGCGAGGGCTACACCTTC
CASSRTGGEGYTF
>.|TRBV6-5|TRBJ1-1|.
TGTGCCAGCAGTTACTCGGCAGGTAGTGGCACTGAAGCTTTCTTT
CASSYSAGSGTEAFF
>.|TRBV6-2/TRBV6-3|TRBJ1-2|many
TGTGCCAGCAGTTACTCGAACAGGGCCTATGGCTACACCTTC
CASSYSNRAYGYTF
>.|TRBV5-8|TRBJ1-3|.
TGTGCCAGCAGCTTTCAAGGACGGACTCACTCTGGAAACACCATATATTTT
CASSFQGRTHSGNTIYF
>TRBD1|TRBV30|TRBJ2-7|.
TGTGCCTGGGAGACAGGGGGAGGCGAGCAGTACTTC
CAWETGGGEQYF
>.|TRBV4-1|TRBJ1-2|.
TGCGCCAGCAGCCAAGGACCTGACAGACAACTCTATGGCTACACCTTC
CASSQGPDRQLYGYTF
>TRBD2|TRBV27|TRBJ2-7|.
TGTGCCAGCAGGGGAGGACTAGAGGAGTCCTACGAGCAGTACTTC
CASRGGLEESYEQYF
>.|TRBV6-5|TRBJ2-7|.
TGTGCCAGCAGTCCCCCAGGGAGCTACGAGCAGTACTTC
CASSPPGSYEQYF
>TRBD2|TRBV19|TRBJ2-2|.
TGTGCCAGTACTAGCGGGAGAACGACCGGGGAGCTGTTTTTT
CASTSGRTTGELFF
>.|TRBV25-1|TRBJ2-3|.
TGTGCCAGCAGTGACCATGCAGGGGCCGAAGATACGCAGTATTTT
CASSDHAGAEDTQYF
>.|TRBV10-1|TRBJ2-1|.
TGCGCCAGCAGCCTCCTCCCCGGCGACGGGCAGTTCTTC
CASSLLPGDGQFF